Sequencing of this T cell receptor (beta chain) was carried out in a study of cytomegalovirus exposure and HLA in healthy donors. General study results and limits: Clonal expansion, a later analysis showed, was greater in HLA-associated TCR beta chains than in equally common others.

This clone came up a few times. Its matching antigen is unknown. The length of the CDR3 is 16 residues. Germline loops: CDR1 LNHDA, CDR2 SQIVND (reference sequence). The trim removed 3 bases at V and 7 bases at J, leaving 6 bases unmatched. Researchers ran the PCR with 60 Vbeta and 13 Jbeta primers. Authors' methods: Later, 65 million to 90 million unique TCR beta chains were counted in an analysis, and about 12 million of them were shared. TCRdb's copy holds only in-frame clones and misses some; the assay was immunoSEQ multiplex PCR. The V and J calls and clone size come from that table; D and trimming were worked out from the DNA. The table records about 210,000 clones, about 85% of them present only once.

The specimen was PBMCs. The origin of this receptor is a woman in her 50s in good health and CMV-seropositive. The V call is TRBV19, the J call TRBJ2-1, with 13 positions matching TRBD2. The chain's CDR3 is CASSIQLAGGRNEQFF. CDR3 sequence (DNA): TGTGCCAGTAGTATCCAACTAGCGGGGGGGAGAAATGAGCAGTTCTTC. The full variable domain, with the rest looked up from reference TRBV19 and TRBJ2-1, is DGGITQSPKYLFRKEGQNVTLSCEQNLNHDAMYWYRQDPGQGLRLIYYSQIVNDFQKGDIAEGYSVSREKKESFPLTVTSAQKNPTAFYLCASSIQLAGGRNEQFFGPGTRLTVL.